The clone carrying this T cell receptor (beta chain) was found many times. Its specificity is unknown. The CDR3 length is 15 residues. CDR1 is SGHVS, CDR2 FNYEAQ, per germline. The V and J ends lost 5 bases and 6 bases respectively, with 17 bases between them. The entry originates in a study of T cell repertoires in cytomegalovirus infection. Study-wide results and caveats: HLA-C-restricted, CMV-specific TCR beta clonotypes were dominant ex vivo. Public TCR beta family frequency separated CMV-and-HLA carriers, including in an independent cohort.

MiXCR was run by TCRdb on the reads, yielding one entry per CDR3 protein. The sample records 900,000 to 950,000 distinct CDR3 sequences, roughly a third being singletons. Source: cultured CD8+ T cells from PBMCs, taken from culture after CMV antigen stimulation. This TCR came from a human donor in good health (CMV status not recorded). Some clones in this sample may be carry-over from other donors' samples. This sequence joins TRBV7-6 and TRBJ2-1; TRBD2 is a possible D gene (5 bases). Here the CDR3 DNA reads TGTGCCAGCAGCCAGAAAGAGGGAATCCTCAATGAGCAGTTCTTC. The encoded protein is CASSQKEGILNEQFF.